This T cell receptor (beta chain) was recovered during a study of T cell responses to AZD1222 COVID-19 vaccine (dated by TCRdb to the early 2020s). Study-wide context: AZD1222 recipients given second doses at about 4 weeks or at about 12 weeks were pooled, since spike-specific TCR depth and breadth were not found to differ between the two schedules. TCR sequencing covered 230 or so trial participants: 200 to 210 given two doses of AZD1222 and some 25 given two doses of MenACWY control vaccine. Trial participants were enrolled by age into 18-55, 56-69 and 70-plus year subgroups, with 148, 28 and 57 TCR-sequenced participants respectively. Study-wide conclusions, independent of this receptor: Because no day 14 peak-response samples were available, the repertoires could be characterized only after the peak T cell response. Conclusions about previously exposed vaccinees were limited because only six AZD1222 recipients were SARS-CoV-2 seropositive at baseline. Participants were mostly white British, with more females than males. The authors suggested clonal diversity may have been underestimated. Spike-specific TCR breadth and depth rose significantly after two AZD1222 doses compared with day 0 and with MenACWY recipients. In the small 56-69-year group, the increase in depth fell short of significance, most likely because of low power. CD4 TCRs associated with the vaccine covered the entire spike protein, and the dominant responses were in regions 160-218 and 743-854. Reportedly, almost half of the unique spike-specific TCRs recognized epitopes lying outside the regions that are mutated in the B.1.351 and B.1.1.7 variants.

CDR1 and CDR2, looked up from the germline V gene, are MDHEN and SYDVKM. Deletion took 6 bases off V and 4 bases off J, with a span of 15 bases between the germline ends. From the cysteine up to the phenylalanine, the CDR3 has a length of 14 residues. Only CDR3 DNA is held: 42 bases, read in frame from base 1. This sample's time point label indicates: baseline before first vaccination. Vaccinee samples were obtained from the UK trials COV001 and COV002, which included a single-blind randomized controlled phase 2/3 trial of AZD1222 (ChAdOx1 nCoV-19) in healthy adults. For TCRbeta chain sequencing, PBMC samples were collected from trial participants at day 0 and at day 28 after the second dose. Of note for this clone: The antigen it binds to is not known. No per-base quality is available; no much larger clone lies one base away.

The CDR3 regions of human TCRbeta chains were analyzed by immunosequencing. On the study's bioinformatics: Repertoire TCRs were checked for matches against a reference library of SARS-CoV-2-specific TCRs that had been generated using the MIRA antigen-specificity platform. Breadth was defined as the fraction of unique TCRs that were SARS-CoV-2-associated, and depth was defined as the fraction of total T cells that were SARS-CoV-2-associated. Using the MIRA data, every spike-specific TCR was mapped to the spike region that the TCR reacted to and assigned to either a CD4 or a CD8 class. Log10-transformed breadth and depth values were compared by one-way ANOVA with Sidak's multiple comparisons tests. Held by TCRdb, this immuneACCESS table contains in-frame sequences only and omits some clones. Under half of the omission traces to an unresolved V gene where checked; the cause of the rest is unknown. That table furnishes V, J and clone size, whereas the DNA furnished D and trimming. In all, the sample holds some 69,000 clones, and over 75% of those were seen once. The ten largest clones capture roughly 20% of the sample.

This specimen consisted of peripheral blood, obtained on day 0 of AZD1222 vaccination. The sequence came from an adult in good health. Rearrangement joined TRBV28 to TRBJ1-2; TRBD1 is a weak D gene call, 5 bases matching. The DNA reads as follows: TGTGCCAGCAGCCTCGGGGGGAAGAGCTATGGCTACACCTTC. Its product reads: CASSLGGKSYGYTF.